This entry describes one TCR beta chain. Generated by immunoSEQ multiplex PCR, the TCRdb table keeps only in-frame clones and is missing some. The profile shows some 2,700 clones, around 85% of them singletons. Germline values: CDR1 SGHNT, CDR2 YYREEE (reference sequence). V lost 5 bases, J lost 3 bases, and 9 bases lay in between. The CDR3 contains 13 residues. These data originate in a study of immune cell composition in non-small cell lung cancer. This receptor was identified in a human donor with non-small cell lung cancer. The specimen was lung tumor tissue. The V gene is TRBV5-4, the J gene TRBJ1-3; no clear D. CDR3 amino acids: CASRGEGGNTIYF. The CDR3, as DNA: TGTGCCAGCAGAGGAGAAGGTGGAAACACCATATATTTT.